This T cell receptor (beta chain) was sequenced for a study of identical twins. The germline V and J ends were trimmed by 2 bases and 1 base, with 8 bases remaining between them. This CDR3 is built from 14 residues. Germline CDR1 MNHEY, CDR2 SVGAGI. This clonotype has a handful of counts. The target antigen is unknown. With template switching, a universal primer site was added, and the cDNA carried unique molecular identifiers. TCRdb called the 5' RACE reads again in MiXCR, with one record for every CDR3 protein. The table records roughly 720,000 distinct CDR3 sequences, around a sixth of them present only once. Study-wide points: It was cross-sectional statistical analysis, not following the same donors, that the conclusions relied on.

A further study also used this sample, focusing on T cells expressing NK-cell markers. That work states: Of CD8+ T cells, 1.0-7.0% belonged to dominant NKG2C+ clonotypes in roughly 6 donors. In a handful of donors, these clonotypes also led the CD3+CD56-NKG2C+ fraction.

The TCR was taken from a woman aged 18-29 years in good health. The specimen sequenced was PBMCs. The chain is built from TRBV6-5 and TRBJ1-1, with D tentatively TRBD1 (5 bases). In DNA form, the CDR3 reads TGTGCCAGCAGTTACGGAGGGGAGAACACTGAAGCTTTCTTT. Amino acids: CASSYGGENTEAFF.